This record concerns one T cell receptor (beta chain) sequence. Its antigen is unknown. Distinct nucleotide sequences in the sample also encode this CDR3. The source of the sample is a study of shared clonotypes between healthy human individuals. Overall study: The people who gave samples were a couple of women and three men aged 18 to 49. Findings of the study overall: Rarefaction indicated that sorted-subset sequencing remained incomplete although depth was large. The represented genetic and exposure-history diversity was limited by the small number of donors. Relative to memory subsets, naive subsets generally showed larger estimated richness.

This CDR3 spans 14 amino acids. Trimming took 3 bases from V and 3 from J, leaving 9 bases between them. The V gene's germline CDR1 is MNHEY and CDR2 SMNVEV (reference sequence). CD45RO-negative CD8 cells positively selected for CCR7 made up the naive population, which excluded terminally differentiated effector memory CD45RA+ cells. Assay used: immunoSEQ multiplex PCR; TCRdb lists only in-frame clones, some missing. The sample has about 680,000 clones, roughly 94% seen once; the top ten hold nearly 25%. This rearrangement joins TRBV27 to TRBJ2-1; TRBD2 might be the D (5 bases). The material sequenced was naive CD8+ T cells sorted from blood. The receptor comes from a man aged 25 to 45 in good health. CDR3 sequence reads: CASSLGVSYNEQFF. In nucleotides, the CDR3 is TGTGCCAGCAGTTTGGGAGTTAGCTACAATGAGCAGTTCTTC.